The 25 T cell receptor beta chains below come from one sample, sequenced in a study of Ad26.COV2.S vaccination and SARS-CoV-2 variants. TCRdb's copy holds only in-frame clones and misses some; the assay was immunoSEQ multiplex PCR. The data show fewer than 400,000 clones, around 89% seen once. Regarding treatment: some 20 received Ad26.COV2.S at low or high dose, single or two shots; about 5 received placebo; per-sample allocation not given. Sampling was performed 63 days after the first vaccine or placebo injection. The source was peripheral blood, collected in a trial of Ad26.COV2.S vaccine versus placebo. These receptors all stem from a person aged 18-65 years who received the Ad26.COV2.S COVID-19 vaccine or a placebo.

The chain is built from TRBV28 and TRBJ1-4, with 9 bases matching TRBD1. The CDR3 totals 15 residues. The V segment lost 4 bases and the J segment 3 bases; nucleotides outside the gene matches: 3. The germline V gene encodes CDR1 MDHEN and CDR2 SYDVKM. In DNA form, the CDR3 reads TGTGCCAGCAGTTCCTACAGGGGGCCTAATGAAAAACTGTTTTTT. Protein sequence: CASSSYRGPNEKLFF.

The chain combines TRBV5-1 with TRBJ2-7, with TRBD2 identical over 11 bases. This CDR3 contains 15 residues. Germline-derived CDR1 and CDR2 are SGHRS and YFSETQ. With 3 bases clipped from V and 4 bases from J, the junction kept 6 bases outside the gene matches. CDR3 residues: CASSYTSGSMYEQYF. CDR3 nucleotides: TGCGCCAGCAGCTACACTAGCGGGAGCATGTACGAGCAGTACTTC. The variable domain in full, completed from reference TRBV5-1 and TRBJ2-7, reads KAGVTQTPRYLIKTRGQQVTLSCSPISGHRSVSWYQQTPGQGLQFLFEYFSETQRNKGNFPGRFSGRQFSNSRSEMNVSTLELGDSALYLCASSYTSGSMYEQYFGPGTRLTVT.

The CDR3 DNA reads TGTGCCAGCAGTCCACTAGCGGGAAGAACGGTTGAGCAGTTCTTC. Translation gives CASSPLAGRTVEQFF. This chain joins TRBV6-5 and TRBJ2-1; 10 bases agree with TRBD2. Trimming removed 5 bases from V and 9 bases from J; junction bases left unmatched: 10. Germline V gives CDR1 MNHEY, CDR2 SVGAGI. The CDR3 extends over 15 amino acids.

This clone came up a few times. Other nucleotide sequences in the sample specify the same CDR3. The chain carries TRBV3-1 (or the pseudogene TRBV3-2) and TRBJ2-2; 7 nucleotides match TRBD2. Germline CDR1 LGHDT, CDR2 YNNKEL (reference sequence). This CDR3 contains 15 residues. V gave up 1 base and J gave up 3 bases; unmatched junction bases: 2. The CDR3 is CASSQAGGHTGELFF. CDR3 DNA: TGTGCCAGCAGCCAAGCGGGAGGTCACACCGGGGAGCTGTTTTTT.

In nucleotides, the CDR3 is TGTGCCAGCGGACGAAGGACAGGGGGGACAGATACGCAGTATTTT. This codes for CASGRRTGGTDTQYF. The chain recombines TRBV7-2 with TRBJ2-3; 10 nucleotides match TRBD1. This CDR3 is built from 15 residues. Germline V lookup: CDR1 SGHTA, CDR2 FQGNSA. V dropped 8 bases and J dropped 3; count of bases not matched to a gene: 8.

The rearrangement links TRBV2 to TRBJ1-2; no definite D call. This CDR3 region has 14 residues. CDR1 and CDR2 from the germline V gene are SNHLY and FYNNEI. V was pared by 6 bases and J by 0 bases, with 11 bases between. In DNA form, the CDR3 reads TGTGCCAGCAGGGCTGACACTTCTAACTATGGCTACACCTTC. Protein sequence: CASRADTSNYGYTF.

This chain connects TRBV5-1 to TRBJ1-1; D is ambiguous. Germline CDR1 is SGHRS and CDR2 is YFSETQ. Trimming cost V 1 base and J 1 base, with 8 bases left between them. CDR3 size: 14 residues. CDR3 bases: TGCGCCAGCAGCTTGTGGACGAAGAACACTGAAGCTTTCTTT. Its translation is CASSLWTKNTEAFF.

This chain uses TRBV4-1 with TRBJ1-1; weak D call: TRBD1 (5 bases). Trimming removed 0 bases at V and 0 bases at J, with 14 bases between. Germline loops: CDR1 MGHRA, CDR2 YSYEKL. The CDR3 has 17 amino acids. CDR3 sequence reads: CASSQDPSGGLNTEAFF. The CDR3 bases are TGCGCCAGCAGCCAAGACCCCAGCGGGGGATTGAACACTGAAGCTTTCTTT.

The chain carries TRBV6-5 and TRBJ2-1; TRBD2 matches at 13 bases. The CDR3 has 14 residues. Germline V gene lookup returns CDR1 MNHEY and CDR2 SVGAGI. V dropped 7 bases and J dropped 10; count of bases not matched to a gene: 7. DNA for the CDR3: TGTGCCAGCAACGGACTAGCGGGAGTCAGAGAGCAGTTCTTC. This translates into CASNGLAGVREQFF.

The CDR3 spells CAWSFRQVVSYEQYF. The CDR3, as DNA: TGTGCCTGGAGTTTCCGACAGGTTGTCTCCTACGAGCAGTACTTC. This chain uses TRBV30 with TRBJ2-7; D might be TRBD1 (6 bases). CDR3 length: 15 residues. Germline V gene data show CDR1 as GTSNPN and CDR2 as SVGIG (reference sequence). V lost 2 bases, J lost 0 bases, and 14 bases lay in between.

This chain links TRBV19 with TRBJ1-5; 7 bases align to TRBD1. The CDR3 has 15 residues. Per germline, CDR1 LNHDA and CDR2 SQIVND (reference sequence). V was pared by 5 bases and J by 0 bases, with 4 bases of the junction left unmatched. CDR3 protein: CASSPGGYSNQPQHF. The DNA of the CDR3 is TGTGCCAGTAGTCCAGGGGGTTATAGCAATCAGCCCCAGCATTTT.

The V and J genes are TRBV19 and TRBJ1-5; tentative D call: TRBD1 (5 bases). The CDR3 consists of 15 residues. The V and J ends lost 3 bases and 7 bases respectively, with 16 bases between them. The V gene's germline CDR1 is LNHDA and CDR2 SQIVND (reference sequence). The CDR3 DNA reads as TGTGCCAGTAGTATGCAGGGAAAAGCAGGACAGCCCCAGCATTTT. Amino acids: CASSMQGKAGQPQHF.

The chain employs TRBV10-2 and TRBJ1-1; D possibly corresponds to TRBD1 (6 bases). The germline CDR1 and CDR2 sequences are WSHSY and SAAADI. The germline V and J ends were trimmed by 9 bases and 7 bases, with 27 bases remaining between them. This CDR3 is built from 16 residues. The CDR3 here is CASQDSQERWVGEAFF. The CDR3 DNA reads TGCGCCAGTCAGGACAGCCAGGAACGTTGGGTGGGTGAAGCTTTCTTT.

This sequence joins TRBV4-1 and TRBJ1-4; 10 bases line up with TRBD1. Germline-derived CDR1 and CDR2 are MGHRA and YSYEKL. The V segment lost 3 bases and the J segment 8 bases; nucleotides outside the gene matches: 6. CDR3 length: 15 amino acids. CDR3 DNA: TGCGCCAGCAGCCACTCCGGGACAGGGGTCGAAAAACTGTTTTTT. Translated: CASSHSGTGVEKLFF.

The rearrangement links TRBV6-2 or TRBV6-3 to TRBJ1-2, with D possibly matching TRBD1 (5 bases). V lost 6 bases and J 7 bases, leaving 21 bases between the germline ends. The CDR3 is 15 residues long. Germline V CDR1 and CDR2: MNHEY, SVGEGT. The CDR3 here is CASSFPGTALFGYTF. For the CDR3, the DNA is TGTGCCAGCAGCTTTCCCGGGACGGCCCTCTTTGGCTACACCTTC.

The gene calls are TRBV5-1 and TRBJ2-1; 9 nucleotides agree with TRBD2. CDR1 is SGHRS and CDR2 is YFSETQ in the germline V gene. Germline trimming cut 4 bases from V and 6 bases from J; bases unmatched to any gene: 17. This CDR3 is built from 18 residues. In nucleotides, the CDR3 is TGCGCCAGCAGCCCCCGCGGCGGGAGGGCCGCAGTAGTCAATGAGCAGTTCTTC. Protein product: CASSPRGGRAAVVNEQFF.

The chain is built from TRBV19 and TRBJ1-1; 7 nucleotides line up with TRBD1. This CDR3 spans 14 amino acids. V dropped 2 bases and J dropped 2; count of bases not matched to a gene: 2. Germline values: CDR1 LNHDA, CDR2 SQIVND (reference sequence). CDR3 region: CASSIRQGNTEAFF. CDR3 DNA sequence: TGTGCCAGTAGTATAAGACAGGGAAACACTGAAGCTTTCTTT.

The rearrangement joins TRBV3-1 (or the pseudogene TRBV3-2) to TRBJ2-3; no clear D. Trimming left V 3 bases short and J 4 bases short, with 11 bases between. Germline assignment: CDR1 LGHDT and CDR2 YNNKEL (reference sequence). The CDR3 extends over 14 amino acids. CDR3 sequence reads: CASSHGRLSDTQYF. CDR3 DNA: TGTGCCAGCAGCCACGGCAGGTTGTCAGATACGCAGTATTTT.

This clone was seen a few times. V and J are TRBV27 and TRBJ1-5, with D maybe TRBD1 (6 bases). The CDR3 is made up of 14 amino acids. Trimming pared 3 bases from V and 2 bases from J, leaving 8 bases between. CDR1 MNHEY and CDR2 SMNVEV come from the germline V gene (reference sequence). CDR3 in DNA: TGTGCCAGCAGTTTCTCAGGGGGCAATCAGCCCCAGCATTTT. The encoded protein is CASSFSGGNQPQHF.

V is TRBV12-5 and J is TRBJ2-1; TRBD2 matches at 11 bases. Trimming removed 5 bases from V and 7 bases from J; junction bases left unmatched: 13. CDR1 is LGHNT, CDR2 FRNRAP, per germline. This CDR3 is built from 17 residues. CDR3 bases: TGTGCTAGTGGTCCCCAGGGGAGGACTAGCGGGCGAAATGAGCAGTTCTTC. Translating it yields CASGPQGRTSGRNEQFF.

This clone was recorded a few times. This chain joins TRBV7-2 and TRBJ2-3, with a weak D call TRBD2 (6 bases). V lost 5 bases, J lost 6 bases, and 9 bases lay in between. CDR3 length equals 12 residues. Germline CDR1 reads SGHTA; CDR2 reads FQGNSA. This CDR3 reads CASSPGGDTQYF. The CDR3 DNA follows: TGTGCCAGCAGCCCTGGAGGGGATACGCAGTATTTT.

CDR3 sequence: CASSTSDGDETQYF. The CDR3 coding sequence is TGTGCCAGCAGCACGTCCGACGGGGATGAGACCCAGTACTTC. The rearrangement links TRBV7-9 to TRBJ2-5; maybe TRBD2 (5 bases). Trimming pared 5 bases from V and 5 bases from J, leaving 15 bases between. Per germline, CDR1 SEHNR and CDR2 FQNEAQ (reference sequence). CDR3 length: 14 amino acids.

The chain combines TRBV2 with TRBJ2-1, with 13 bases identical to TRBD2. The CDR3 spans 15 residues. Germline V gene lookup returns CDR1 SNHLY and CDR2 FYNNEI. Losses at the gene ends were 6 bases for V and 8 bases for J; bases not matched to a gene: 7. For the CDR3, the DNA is TGTGCCAGCAGGCCTGGGACTAGCGGGATTCATGAGCAGTTCTTC. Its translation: CASRPGTSGIHEQFF.

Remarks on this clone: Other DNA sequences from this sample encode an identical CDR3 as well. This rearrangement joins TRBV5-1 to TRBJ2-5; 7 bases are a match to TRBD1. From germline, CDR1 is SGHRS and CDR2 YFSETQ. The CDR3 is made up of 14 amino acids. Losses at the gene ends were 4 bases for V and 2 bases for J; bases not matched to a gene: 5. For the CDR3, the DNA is TGCGCCAGCAGCCCCGGGACAGCACAAGAGACCCAGTACTTC. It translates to CASSPGTAQETQYF. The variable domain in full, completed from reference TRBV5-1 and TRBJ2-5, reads KAGVTQTPRYLIKTRGQQVTLSCSPISGHRSVSWYQQTPGQGLQFLFEYFSETQRNKGNFPGRFSGRQFSNSRSEMNVSTLELGDSALYLCASSPGTAQETQYFGPGTRLLVL.

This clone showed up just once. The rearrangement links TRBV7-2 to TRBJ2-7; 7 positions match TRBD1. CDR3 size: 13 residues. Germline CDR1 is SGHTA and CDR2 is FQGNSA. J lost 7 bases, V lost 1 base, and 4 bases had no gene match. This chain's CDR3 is CASSLGTGREQYF. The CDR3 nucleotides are TGTGCCAGCAGCTTAGGGACAGGAAGAGAGCAGTACTTC.